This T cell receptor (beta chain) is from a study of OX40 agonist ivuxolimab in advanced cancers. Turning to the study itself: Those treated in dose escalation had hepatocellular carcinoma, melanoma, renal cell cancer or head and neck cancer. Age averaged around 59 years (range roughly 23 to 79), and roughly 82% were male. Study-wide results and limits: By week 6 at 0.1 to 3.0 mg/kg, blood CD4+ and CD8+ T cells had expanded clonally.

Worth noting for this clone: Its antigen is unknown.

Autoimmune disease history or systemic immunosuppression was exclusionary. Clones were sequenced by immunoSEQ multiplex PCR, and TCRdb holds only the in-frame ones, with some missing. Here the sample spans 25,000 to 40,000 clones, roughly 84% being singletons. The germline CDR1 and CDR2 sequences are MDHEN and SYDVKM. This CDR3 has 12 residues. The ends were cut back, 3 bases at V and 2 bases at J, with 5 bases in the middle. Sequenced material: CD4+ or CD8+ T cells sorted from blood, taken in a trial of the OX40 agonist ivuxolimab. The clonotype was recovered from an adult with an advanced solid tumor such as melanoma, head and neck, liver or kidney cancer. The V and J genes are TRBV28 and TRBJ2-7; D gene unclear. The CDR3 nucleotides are TGTGCCAGCAGTTTTTCGGCCTACGAGCAGTACTTC. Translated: CASSFSAYEQYF.